This T cell receptor beta chain is drawn from a study of T cell clonality in common variable immunodeficiency. This CDR3 comprises 15 residues. Losses at the gene ends were 4 bases for V and 4 bases for J; bases not matched to a gene: 8. Germline CDR1 and CDR2: SGHRS and YFSETQ. This table comes from immunoSEQ multiplex PCR, and its TCRdb copy is limited to in-frame clones, with some not included. The repertoire consists of more than 30,000 clones, none detected only once. This clone occurred many times. The read halts 3 residues ahead of the CDR3 end, with the missing end drawn from the germline J gene.

Sequencing was carried out using peripheral blood mononuclear cells. This rearrangement joins TRBV5-1 to TRBJ2-7; TRBD1 matches at 10 bases. The receptor was isolated from a person between 18 and 75 years old in good health. The covered CDR3 bases are TGCGCCAGCAGCAAAGCCGGGACAGGGGCTTACGAG. Protein sequence: CASSKAGTGAYE. The full CDR3 reads CASSKAGTGAYEQYF.